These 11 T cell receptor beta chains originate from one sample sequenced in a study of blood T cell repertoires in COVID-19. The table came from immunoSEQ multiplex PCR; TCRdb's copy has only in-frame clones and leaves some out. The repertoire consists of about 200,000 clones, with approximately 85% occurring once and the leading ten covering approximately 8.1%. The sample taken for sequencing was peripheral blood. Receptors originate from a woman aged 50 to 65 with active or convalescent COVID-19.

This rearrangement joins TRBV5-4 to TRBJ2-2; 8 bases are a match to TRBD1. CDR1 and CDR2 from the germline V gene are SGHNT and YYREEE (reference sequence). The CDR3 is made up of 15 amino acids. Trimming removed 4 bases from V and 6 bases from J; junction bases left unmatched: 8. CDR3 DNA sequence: TGTGCCAGCAGCCCGACAGGGGACGGGGCCGGGGAGCTGTTTTTT. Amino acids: CASSPTGDGAGELFF.

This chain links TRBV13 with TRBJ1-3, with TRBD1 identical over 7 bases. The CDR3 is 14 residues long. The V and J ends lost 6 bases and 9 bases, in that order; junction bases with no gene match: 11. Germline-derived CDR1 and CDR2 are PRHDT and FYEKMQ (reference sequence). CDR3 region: CASRDPGTASTIYF. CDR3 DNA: TGTGCCAGCAGGGACCCCGGGACAGCGTCCACCATATATTTT.

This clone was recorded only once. CDR3 sequence: CASSPSRANTEAFF. Here the CDR3 DNA reads TGTGCCAGCTCACCAAGCAGGGCGAACACTGAAGCTTTCTTT. The rearrangement uses TRBV18 and TRBJ1-1; D possibly corresponds to TRBD1 (5 bases). Germline V gives CDR1 KGHSH, CDR2 LQKENI. This CDR3 has 14 amino acids. Trimming left V 2 bases short and J 1 base short, with 8 bases between.

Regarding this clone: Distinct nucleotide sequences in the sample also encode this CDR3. The CDR3 region has the DNA TGTGCCAGCAGCCGAGGGGCGGGGGGACGTGAGACCCAGTACTTC. The encoded protein is CASSRGAGGRETQYF. This chain joins TRBV6-5 and TRBJ2-5; 8 nucleotides align to TRBD2. Germline CDR1 MNHEY, CDR2 SVGAGI. This CDR3 comprises 15 residues. The trim removed 6 bases at V and 5 bases at J, leaving 11 bases unmatched.

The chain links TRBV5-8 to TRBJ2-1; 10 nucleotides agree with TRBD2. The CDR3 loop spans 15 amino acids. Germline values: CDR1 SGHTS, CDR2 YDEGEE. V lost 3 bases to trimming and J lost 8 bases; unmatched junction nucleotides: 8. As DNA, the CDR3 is TGTGCCAGCAGCTCACCGGGACTAGCGAGGGATGAGCAGTTCTTC. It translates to CASSSPGLARDEQFF.

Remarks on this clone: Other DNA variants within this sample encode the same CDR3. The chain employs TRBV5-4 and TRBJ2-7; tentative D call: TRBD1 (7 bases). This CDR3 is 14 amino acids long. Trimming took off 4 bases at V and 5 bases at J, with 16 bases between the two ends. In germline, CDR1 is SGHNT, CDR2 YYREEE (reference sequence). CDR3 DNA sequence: TGTGCCAGCAGCGCGGGACAGTACCCCCACGAGCAGTACTTC. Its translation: CASSAGQYPHEQYF. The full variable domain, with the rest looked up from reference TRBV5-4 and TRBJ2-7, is ETGVTQSPTHLIKTRGQQVTLRCSSQSGHNTVSWYQQALGQGPQFIFQYYREEENGRGNFPPRFSGLQFPNYSSELNVNALELDDSALYLCASSAGQYPHEQYFGPGTRLTVT.

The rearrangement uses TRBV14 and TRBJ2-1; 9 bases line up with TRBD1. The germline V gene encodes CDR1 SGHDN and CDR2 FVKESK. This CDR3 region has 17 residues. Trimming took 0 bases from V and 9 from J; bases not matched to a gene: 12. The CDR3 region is CASSQDLTGTGTGEQFF. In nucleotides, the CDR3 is TGTGCCAGCAGCCAAGATCTTACCGGGACAGGGACGGGTGAGCAGTTCTTC.

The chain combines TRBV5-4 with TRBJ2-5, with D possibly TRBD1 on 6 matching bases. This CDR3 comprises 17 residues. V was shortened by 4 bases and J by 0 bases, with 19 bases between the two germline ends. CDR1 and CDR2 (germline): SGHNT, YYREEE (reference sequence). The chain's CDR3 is CASSRSSPGTHQETQYF. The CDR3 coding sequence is TGTGCCAGCAGCCGATCCAGTCCCGGGACACACCAAGAGACCCAGTACTTC.

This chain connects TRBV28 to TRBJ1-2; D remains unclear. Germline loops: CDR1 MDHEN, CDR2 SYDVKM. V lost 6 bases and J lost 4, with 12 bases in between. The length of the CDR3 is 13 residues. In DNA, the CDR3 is TGTGCCAGCAGGATACTTGGGAGCTATGGCTACACCTTC. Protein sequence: CASRILGSYGYTF.

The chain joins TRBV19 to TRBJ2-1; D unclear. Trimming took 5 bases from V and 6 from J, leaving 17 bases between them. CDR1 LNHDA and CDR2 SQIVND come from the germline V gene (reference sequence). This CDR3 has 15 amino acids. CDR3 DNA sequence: TGTGCCAGTAGTCCCCAAACTATCCTTATCAATGAGCAGTTCTTC. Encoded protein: CASSPQTILINEQFF.

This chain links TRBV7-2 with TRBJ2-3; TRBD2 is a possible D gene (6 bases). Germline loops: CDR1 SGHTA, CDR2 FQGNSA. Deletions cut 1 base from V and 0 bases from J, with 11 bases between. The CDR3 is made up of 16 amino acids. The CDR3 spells CASSLGGAASTDTQYF. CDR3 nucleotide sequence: TGTGCCAGCAGCTTAGGCGGGGCAGCTAGCACAGATACGCAGTATTTT.